This passage covers 6 T cell receptor beta chains from one sample sequenced in a study of OX40 agonist ivuxolimab in advanced cancers. The protocol used for the library was the immunoSEQ multiplex PCR assay. The immuneACCESS repertoire file appears here via TCRdb, limited to in-frame rearrangements. These files lack a portion of the clones; in checked studies, under half of the deficit traces to unresolved V genes, and the cause of the others is not known. This sample holds roughly 53,000 clones; more than 85% were observed only once. The biggest ten clones account for approximately 18% of the sample. Material: CD4+ or CD8+ T cells sorted from blood, obtained in a trial of the OX40 agonist ivuxolimab. These receptors all come from an adult with an advanced solid tumor such as melanoma, head and neck, liver or kidney cancer.

The chain carries TRBV6-4 and TRBJ1-3, with unresolved D. The CDR3 is 22 amino acids. The V gene lost 0 bases and the J gene lost 3 bases, with 30 bases spanning the gap. Germline assignment: CDR1 MRHNA and CDR2 SNTAGT. The CDR3 loop reads CASSDSVWRAGKPSEGGNTIYF. CDR3 sequence (DNA): TGTGCCAGCAGTGACTCAGTCTGGCGGGCAGGAAAACCCTCGGAAGGTGGAAACACCATATATTTT.

V and J are TRBV6-5 and TRBJ2-7; D is ambiguous. The length of the CDR3 is 16 residues. Looked up from germline, CDR1 is MNHEY and CDR2 is SVGAGI. Trimming shortened V by 0 bases and J by 0 bases, and 12 bases separated the two germline ends. Here the CDR3 reads CASSYSLGRVSYEQYF. The CDR3 nucleotides are TGTGCCAGCAGTTACTCATTGGGTAGGGTCTCCTACGAGCAGTACTTC.

Here the CDR3 DNA reads TGCGCCAGCAGCCAAGATCCTGACAGCGAGTACCAAGAGACCCAGTACTTC. Its translation is CASSQDPDSEYQETQYF. The V gene is TRBV4-1, the J gene TRBJ2-5; D possibly corresponds to TRBD1 (5 bases). The CDR3 spans 17 residues. V was trimmed by 0 bases and J by 0 bases, leaving 14 bases between them. Per the germline V gene, CDR1 is MGHRA and CDR2 is YSYEKL.

V and J are TRBV6-4 and TRBJ2-2; the match to TRBD1 covers 8 bases. The CDR3 is 14 residues long. Germline CDR1 and CDR2: MRHNA and SNTAGT. V was clipped by 2 bases and J by 8 bases; unmatched bases: 4. The CDR3 DNA sequence: TGTGCCAGCAGTGACGGCAGGGGGCCTGGGGAGCTGTTTTTT. Translated: CASSDGRGPGELFF.

The chain is built from TRBV6-5 and TRBJ2-1, with TRBD2 matching over 11 bases. Germline V gene lookup returns CDR1 MNHEY and CDR2 SVGAGI. V lost 4 bases to trimming and J lost 3 bases; unmatched junction nucleotides: 2. The CDR3 spans 15 residues. The CDR3 DNA reads TGTGCCAGCAGTTTGGGACTAGCGGACTACAATGAGCAGTTCTTC. This gives the protein CASSLGLADYNEQFF.

The chain is built from TRBV4-1 and TRBJ2-1; D gene unclear. The CDR3 spans 13 residues. The V gene's germline CDR1 is MGHRA and CDR2 YSYEKL. V gave up 2 bases and J gave up 8 bases, with 10 bases separating them. CDR3 bases: TGCGCCAGCAGCCAACCCCGGCCCGATGAGCAGTTCTTC. It specifies CASSQPRPDEQFF.